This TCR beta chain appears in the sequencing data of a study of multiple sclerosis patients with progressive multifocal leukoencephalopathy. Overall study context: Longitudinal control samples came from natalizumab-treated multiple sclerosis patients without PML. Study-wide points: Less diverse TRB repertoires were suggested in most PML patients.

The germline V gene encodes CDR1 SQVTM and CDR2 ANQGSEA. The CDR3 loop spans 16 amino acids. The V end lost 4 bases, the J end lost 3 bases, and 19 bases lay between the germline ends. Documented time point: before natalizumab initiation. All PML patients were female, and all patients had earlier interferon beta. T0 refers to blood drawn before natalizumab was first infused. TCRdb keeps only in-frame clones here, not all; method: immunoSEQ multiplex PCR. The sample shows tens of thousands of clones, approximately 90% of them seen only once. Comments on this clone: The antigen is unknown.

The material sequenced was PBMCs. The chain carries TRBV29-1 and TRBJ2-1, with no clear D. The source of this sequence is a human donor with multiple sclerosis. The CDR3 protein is CSVVPTQWADYNEQFF. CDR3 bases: TGCAGCGTTGTGCCTACCCAGTGGGCAGACTACAATGAGCAGTTCTTC.